One T cell receptor (beta chain) is described in this entry. Its antigen specificity is not known. No base quality values were provided; no much bigger clone lies one nucleotide off. This specimen includes other DNA sequences encoding the same CDR3. This sample stems from a study of shared clonotypes between healthy human individuals (dated by TCRdb to the early 2020s). Describing the broader study: The cohort included three men and a couple of women between 18 and 49 years of age. Leukapheresis yielded between about 0.9 and 8.9 billion PBMCs per donor. Blood TCR repertoires of five healthy adults were deeply sequenced to estimate repertoire size and the extent of clonotype sharing between individuals. To increase sequencing depth and limit assay-specific biases, TCR repertoire library preparation and sequencing were carried out by different laboratories using diverse techniques. For each donor, CD4 naive and CD4 memory were each given three plates, CD8 naive was given two plates, and CD8 memory was given one plate. Paper-wide results and their limitations: Naive subsets generally had larger estimated clonotype richness than memory subsets did. Compared with non-shared clonotypes, clonotypes shared by all four sorted-subset donors had higher generation probabilities. When several donors were compared, the shared fraction of clonotypes was around 4.6% for naive CD4, about 4% for naive CD8, 2.3% for memory CD4, and 0.4% for memory CD8. Rarefaction of sorted-subset datasets indicated incomplete sequencing despite the large sequencing depth. Pairwise subsampling indicated that sequencing depth was expected to affect the degree of clonotype sharing among donors. The genetic and exposure-history diversity represented was limited by the small number of donors. Sampling was restricted to blood, and TCR repertoires in tissue are likely to differ from TCR repertoires in blood.

The donors were healthy, HIV-negative adults with no recently reported acute infections or vaccinations. Only Caucasian adults living in Nashville, Tennessee, USA were represented among the donors. CD4+ T cells were enriched by magnetic negative selection; naive cells were then positively selected on CD45RA, and the negative fraction formed the memory subset. Blood was obtained by leukapheresis, after which PBMCs were separated by Ficoll-Histopaque density gradient centrifugation and cryopreserved in liquid nitrogen vapor phase. Analytical flow cytometry was used to check the purity and quantity of each magnetically sorted T cell population. Each sorted fraction had its genomic DNA isolated and then quantified by UV absorbance on a Nanodrop 2000c. The germline V gene (reference sequence) sets CDR1 to SGHNT and CDR2 to YYREEE. Taken from cysteine to phenylalanine, the CDR3 has 16 residues. Only the CDR3 DNA is retained, 48 bases long and in frame from the first base. Trimming removed 0 bases from V and 0 bases from J; the gene matches leave 6 bases unexplained.

Using the deep immunoSEQ assay, TCR CDR3 regions were amplified from genomic DNA by multiplex PCR. Extracted genomic DNA from each cell subset was distributed evenly across all wells of several immunoSEQ 96-well plates, and each plate was treated as a replicate. For sorted subsets, 200 to 250 ng of genomic DNA, equivalent to roughly 30,000 T cell genomes, went into each replicate PCR. The purified libraries were quantified using a Qubit 3.0 fluorometer, sized with a Bioanalyzer 2100, and then quantified again using the KAPA Library Quantification kit. A separate single-read 150-cycle Illumina NextSeq 550 flow cell was used to sequence each immunoSEQ 96-well plate. Regarding the original processing steps: Because the immunoSEQ output included only junctional sequences and no quality scores, the filtering could not be the same as the filtering used for full-length reads. To assign V/J genes and CDR3, sequences were annotated against IMGT germline references using PyIR, a Python wrapper for IgBLAST v1.9. Any read was removed if the V/J assignment was weak (E-value above 1e-6), the CDR3 was missing, or the read contained stop codons, out-of-frame junctions, or ambiguous translated residues. V3J clonotypes were defined as sequences sharing an identical inferred V gene, J gene, and CDR3 amino acid sequence. Percentage overlap between repertoires was computed as shared unique clonotypes divided by the size of the smaller repertoire. Repertoire richness was assessed with RTK rarefaction, the Chao1 estimator, and Recon v2.1 estimates of unobserved clonotypes. For all TCRbeta clonotypes obtained by the gDNA method from a few donors, generation probabilities were computed with OLGA. TCRdb holds this immuneACCESS table with in-frame rearrangements only. Some clones are missing; in checked studies, unresolved V genes explain under half, and the rest has no known cause. The DNA gave D and trimming, while V, J and clone size come from that table. Recorded for this sample are 2 million to 2.5 million clones; around 95% of them occurred a single time. The ten most abundant clones make up more than 0.1% of the sample.

Sequencing was done on a sample of naive CD4+ T cells sorted from blood. The cell subset or site label corresponds to: CD45RA+ positively selected. This clonotype originated in a man in his late teens or twenties in good health. The chain joins TRBV5-4 to TRBJ2-7; a stretch of 7 junction bases matches TRBD2. Read as DNA, the sequence is TGTGCCAGCAGCTTGGGGGGAGGGCAGGGCTCCTACGAGCAGTACTTC. This codes for CASSLGGGQGSYEQYF.